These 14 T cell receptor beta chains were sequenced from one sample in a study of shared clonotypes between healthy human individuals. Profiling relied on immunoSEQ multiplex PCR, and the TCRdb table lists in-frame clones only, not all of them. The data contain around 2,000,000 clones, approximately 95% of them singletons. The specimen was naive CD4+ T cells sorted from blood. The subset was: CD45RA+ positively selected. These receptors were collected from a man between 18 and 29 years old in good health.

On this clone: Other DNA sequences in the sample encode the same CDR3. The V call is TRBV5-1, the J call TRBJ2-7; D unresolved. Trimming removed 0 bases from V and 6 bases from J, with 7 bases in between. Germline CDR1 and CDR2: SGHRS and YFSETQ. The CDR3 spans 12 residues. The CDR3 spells CASSLALGEQYF. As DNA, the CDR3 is TGCGCCAGCAGCTTGGCCCTTGGCGAGCAGTACTTC.

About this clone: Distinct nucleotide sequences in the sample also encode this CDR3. CDR3 DNA: TGTGCCAGCAGTGTCCAGGGCAGTACTGAAGCTTTCTTT. This gives the protein CASSVQGSTEAFF. The J gene is TRBJ1-1, the V gene TRBV2; tentatively, D is TRBD1 (5 bases). Germline V gives CDR1 SNHLY, CDR2 FYNNEI. V lost 4 bases and J lost 5, with 11 bases in between. The CDR3 length is 13 residues. Full variable domain (remainder filled in from reference TRBV2 and TRBJ1-1): EPEVTQTPSHQVTQMGQEVILRCVPISNHLYFYWYRQILGQKVEFLVSFYNNEISEKSEIFDDQFSVERPDGSNFTLKIRSTKLEDSAMYFCASSVQGSTEAFFGQGTRLTVV.

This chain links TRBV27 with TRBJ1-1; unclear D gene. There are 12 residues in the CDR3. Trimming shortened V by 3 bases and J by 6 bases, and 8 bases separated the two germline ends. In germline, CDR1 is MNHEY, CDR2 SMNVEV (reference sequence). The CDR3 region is CASSFLVAEAFF. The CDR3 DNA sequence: TGTGCCAGCAGTTTTTTGGTGGCTGAAGCTTTCTTT.

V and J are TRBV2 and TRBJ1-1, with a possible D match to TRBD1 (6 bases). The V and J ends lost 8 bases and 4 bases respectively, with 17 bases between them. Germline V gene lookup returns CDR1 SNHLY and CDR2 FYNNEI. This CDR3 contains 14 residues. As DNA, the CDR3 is TGTGCCAGCGGCAGAAACGTAGGGGGCACTGAAGCTTTCTTT. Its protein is CASGRNVGGTEAFF. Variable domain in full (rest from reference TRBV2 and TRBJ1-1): EPEVTQTPSHQVTQMGQEVILRCVPISNHLYFYWYRQILGQKVEFLVSFYNNEISEKSEIFDDQFSVERPDGSNFTLKIRSTKLEDSAMYFCASGRNVGGTEAFFGQGTRLTVV.

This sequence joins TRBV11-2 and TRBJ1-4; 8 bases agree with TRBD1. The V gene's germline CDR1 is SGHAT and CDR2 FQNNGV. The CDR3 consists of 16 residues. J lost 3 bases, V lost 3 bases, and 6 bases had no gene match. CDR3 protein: CASSFSRGRANEKLFF. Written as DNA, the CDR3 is TGTGCCAGCAGCTTCTCCAGGGGGCGGGCTAATGAAAAACTGTTTTTT.

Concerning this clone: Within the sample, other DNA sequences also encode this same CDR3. The CDR3 is CASSPPRGLTGELFF. CDR3 DNA: TGTGCCAGCAGTCCCCCCCGGGGCCTCACCGGGGAGCTGTTTTTT. V and J are TRBV6-5 and TRBJ2-2, with D possibly called TRBD1 or TRBD2 (5 bases each). The V end lost 5 bases, the J end lost 4 bases, and 14 bases lay between the germline ends. This CDR3 contains 15 residues. Germline CDR1 is MNHEY and CDR2 is SVGAGI.

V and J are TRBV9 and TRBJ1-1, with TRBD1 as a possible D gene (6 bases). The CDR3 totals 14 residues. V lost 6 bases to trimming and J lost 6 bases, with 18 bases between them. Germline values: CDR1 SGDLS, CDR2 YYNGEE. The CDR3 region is CASTQGGRVSEAFF. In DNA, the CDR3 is TGTGCCAGCACCCAAGGGGGAAGGGTCTCTGAAGCTTTCTTT.

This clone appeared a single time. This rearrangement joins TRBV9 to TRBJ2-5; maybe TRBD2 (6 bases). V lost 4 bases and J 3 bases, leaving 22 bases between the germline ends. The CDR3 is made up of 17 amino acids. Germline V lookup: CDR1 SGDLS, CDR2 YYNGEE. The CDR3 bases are TGTGCCAGCAGCCCCGGGGCAGGCCGGGGAGGTGAAGAGACCCAGTACTTC. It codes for CASSPGAGRGGEETQYF.

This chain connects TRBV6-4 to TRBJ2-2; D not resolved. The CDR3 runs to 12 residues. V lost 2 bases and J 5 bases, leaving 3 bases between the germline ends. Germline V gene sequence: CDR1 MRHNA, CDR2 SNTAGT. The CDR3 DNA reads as TGTGCCAGCAGTGACGTTACCGGGGAGCTGTTTTTT. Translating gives CASSDVTGELFF.

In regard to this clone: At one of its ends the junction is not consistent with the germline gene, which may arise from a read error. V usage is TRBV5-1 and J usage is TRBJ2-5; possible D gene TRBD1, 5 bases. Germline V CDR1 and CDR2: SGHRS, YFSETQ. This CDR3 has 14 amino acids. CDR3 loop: CASRLDTLEETQYF. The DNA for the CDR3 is TGCGCCAGCAGATTGGACACCCTGGAGGAGACCCAGTACTTC. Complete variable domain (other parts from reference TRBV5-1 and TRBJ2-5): KAGVTQTPRYLIKTRGQQVTLSCSPISGHRSVSWYQQTPGQGLQFLFEYFSETQRNKGNFPGRFSGRQFSNSRSEMNVSTLELGDSALYLCASRLDTLEETQYFGPGTRLLVL.

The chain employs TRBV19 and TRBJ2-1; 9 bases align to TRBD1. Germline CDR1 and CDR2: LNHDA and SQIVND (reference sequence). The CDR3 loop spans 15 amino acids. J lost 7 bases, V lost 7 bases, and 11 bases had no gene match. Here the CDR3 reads CASISTGTGLNEQFF. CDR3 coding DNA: TGTGCCAGTATATCAACCGGGACAGGGCTTAATGAGCAGTTCTTC. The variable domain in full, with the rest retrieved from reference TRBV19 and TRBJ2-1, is DGGITQSPKYLFRKEGQNVTLSCEQNLNHDAMYWYRQDPGQGLRLIYYSQIVNDFQKGDIAEGYSVSREKKESFPLTVTSAQKNPTAFYLCASISTGTGLNEQFFGPGTRLTVL.

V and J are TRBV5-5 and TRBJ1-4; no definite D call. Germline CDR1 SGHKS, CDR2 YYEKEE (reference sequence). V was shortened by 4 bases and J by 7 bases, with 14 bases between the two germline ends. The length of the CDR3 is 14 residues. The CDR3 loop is CASSDQSASEKLFF. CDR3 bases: TGTGCCAGCAGCGACCAATCGGCGAGTGAAAAACTGTTTTTT.

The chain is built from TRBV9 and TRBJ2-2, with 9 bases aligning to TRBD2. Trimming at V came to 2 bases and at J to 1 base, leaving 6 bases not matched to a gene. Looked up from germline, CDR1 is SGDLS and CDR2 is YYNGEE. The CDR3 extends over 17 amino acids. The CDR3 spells CASSVLVAGVNTGELFF. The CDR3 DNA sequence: TGTGCCAGCAGCGTCCTGGTAGCGGGGGTGAACACCGGGGAGCTGTTTTTT.

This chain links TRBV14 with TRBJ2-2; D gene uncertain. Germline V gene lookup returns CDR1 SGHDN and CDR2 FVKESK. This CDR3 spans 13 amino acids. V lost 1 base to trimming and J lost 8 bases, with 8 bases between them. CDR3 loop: CASSQAPTGELFF. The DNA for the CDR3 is TGTGCCAGCAGCCAAGCGCCTACGGGGGAGCTGTTTTTT.